Listed here are 5 T cell receptor beta chains from one sample, sequenced in a study of CD8+CD57+ T cells in acquired aplastic anemia. Genomic DNA was employed as the template in profiling TCR beta VDJ and CDR3. TCRdb re-analysed the reads in MiXCR, keeping a single row per CDR3 protein. The repertoire holds under 200,000 distinct CDR3 sequences, around 60% seen once, with less than 55% in the top ten. Sequenced material: sorted CD4+, CD8+, or CD8+CD57+ T cells (not recorded which) from PBMCs. These receptors were obtained from a human donor in good health.

V gene TRBV15 combines with J gene TRBJ2-1; 7 nucleotides match TRBD1. J gave up 2 bases and V 5 bases, and 6 bases lay outside the gene matches. Per germline, CDR1 LNHNV and CDR2 YYDKDF (reference sequence). This CDR3 region has 15 residues. CDR3 region: CATSLTGEPYNEQFF. For the CDR3, the DNA is TGTGCCACCAGCCTTACAGGGGAACCCTACAATGAGCAGTTCTTC.

The gene calls are TRBV2 and TRBJ1-5; 7 bases are a match to TRBD1. This CDR3 is built from 14 residues. CDR1 SNHLY and CDR2 FYNNEI come from the germline V gene. The V and J ends lost 6 bases and 7 bases, in that order; junction bases with no gene match: 9. CDR3 sequence reads: CASRTRGSGQPQHF. The CDR3 DNA sequence: TGTGCCAGCAGGACCAGGGGGTCGGGACAGCCCCAGCATTTT.

This chain uses TRBV7-8 with TRBJ2-1, with 11 bases that match TRBD2. The CDR3 contains 14 residues. Trimming took 7 bases from V and 7 from J; bases not matched to a gene: 6. CDR1 is SGHVS and CDR2 is FQNEAQ in the germline V gene. CDR3 nucleotides: TGTGCCAGCACCCGACTAGCGGGGCCGAATGAGCAGTTCTTC. It encodes CASTRLAGPNEQFF. Complete variable domain (other parts from reference TRBV7-8 and TRBJ2-1): GAGVSQSPRYKVAKRGQDVALRCDPISGHVSLFWYQQALGQGPEFLTYFQNEAQLDKSGLPSDRFFAERPEGSVSTLKIQRTQQEDSAVYLCASTRLAGPNEQFFGPGTRLTVL.

This clonotype was recorded a few times. The genes are TRBV25-1 and TRBJ2-5; 7 positions agree with TRBD1. This CDR3 is built from 15 residues. J gave up 4 bases and V 4 bases, and 9 bases lay outside the gene matches. Germline lookup yields CDR1 MGHDK and CDR2 SYGVNS. The CDR3, as DNA: TGTGCCAGCAGTGCCGCGACAGGGTTGGGAGAGACCCAGTACTTC. Residues: CASSAATGLGETQYF.

A remark on this clonotype: Just one base apart from a much larger clone, this may be a read error. Likely a read error: the CDR3 ends without its conserved phenylalanine or tryptophan. This chain links TRBV9 with TRBJ1-6; the D gene is possibly TRBD1 (5 bases). The CDR3 runs to 15 residues. V lost 5 bases, J lost 4 bases, and 13 bases lay in between. The germline CDR1 and CDR2 sequences are SGDLS and YYNGEE. Here the CDR3 DNA reads TGTGCCAGCAGTTACGGGACGCCGTATAATTCACCCCTCCACTTA. Translation gives CASSYGTPYNSPLHL.